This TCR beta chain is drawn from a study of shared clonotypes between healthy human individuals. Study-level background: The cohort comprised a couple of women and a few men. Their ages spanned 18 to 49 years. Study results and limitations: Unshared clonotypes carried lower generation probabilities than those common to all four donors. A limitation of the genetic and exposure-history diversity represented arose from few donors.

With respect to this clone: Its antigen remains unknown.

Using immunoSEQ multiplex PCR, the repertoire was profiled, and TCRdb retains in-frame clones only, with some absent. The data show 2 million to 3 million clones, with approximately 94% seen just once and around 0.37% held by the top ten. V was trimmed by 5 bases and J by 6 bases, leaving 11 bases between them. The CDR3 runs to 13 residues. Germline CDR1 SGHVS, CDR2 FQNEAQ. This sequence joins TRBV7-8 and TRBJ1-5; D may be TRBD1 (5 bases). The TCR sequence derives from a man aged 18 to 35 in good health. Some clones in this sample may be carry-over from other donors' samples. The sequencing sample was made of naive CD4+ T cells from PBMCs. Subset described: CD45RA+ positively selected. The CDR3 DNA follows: TGTGCCAGCAGCCAGGGAGGCGGTCAGCCCCAGCATTTT. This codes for CASSQGGGQPQHF. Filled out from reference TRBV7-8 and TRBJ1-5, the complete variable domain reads GAGVSQSPRYKVAKRGQDVALRCDPISGHVSLFWYQQALGQGPEFLTYFQNEAQLDKSGLPSDRFFAERPEGSVSTLKIQRTQQEDSAVYLCASSQGGGQPQHFGDGTRLSIL.